These 30 T cell receptor beta chains originate from one sample sequenced in a study of T cells after posttransplantation cyclophosphamide. A marrow graft followed busulfan-fludarabine conditioning, with cyclophosphamide on days +3 and +4. Profiled with immunoSEQ multiplex PCR; TCRdb holds only in-frame clones, not every one. Of approximately 17,000 clones listed, roughly 73% are singletons. This specimen was CD8+ T cells sorted from PBMCs, taken 1903 days after a stem cell transplant with posttransplant cyclophosphamide. The origin of the receptors is a female patient between 40 and 55 years old who received an allogeneic stem cell transplant from a related donor, was CMV-positive, and had no GVHD. The graft donor may account for some of the T cells.

V is TRBV6-5 and J is TRBJ2-3; TRBD2 matches at 9 bases. The CDR3 is made up of 16 amino acids. CDR1 and CDR2 from the germline V gene are MNHEY and SVGAGI. Trimming at V came to 2 bases and at J to 5 bases, leaving 8 bases not matched to a gene. This CDR3 is CASSYVVAGEEDTQYF. The CDR3 bases are TGTGCCAGCAGTTACGTAGTAGCGGGGGAAGAAGATACGCAGTATTTT.

The V and J genes are TRBV27 and TRBJ2-7; D is perhaps TRBD1 (6 bases). Trimming left V 2 bases short and J 3 bases short, with 11 bases between. This CDR3 is 14 amino acids long. CDR1 is MNHEY and CDR2 is SMNVEV in the germline V gene (reference sequence). CDR3 sequence: CASSLRQGYYEQYF. DNA for the CDR3: TGTGCCAGCAGTTTACGTCAGGGGTACTACGAGCAGTACTTC.

The chain is built from TRBV7-8 and TRBJ2-1; perhaps TRBD2 as D (5 bases). With 4 bases removed from V and 8 bases from J, the gap between germline ends came to 6 bases. The CDR3 spans 11 residues. Per germline, CDR1 SGHVS and CDR2 FQNEAQ. The CDR3 coding sequence is TGTGCCAGCAGCTCGAGGGATGAGCAGTTCTTC. Translating gives CASSSRDEQFF.

The V and J genes are TRBV4-2 and TRBJ2-7; a weak D match, TRBD1 (5 bases). V was trimmed by 1 base and J by 3 bases, leaving 10 bases between them. Germline V gene lookup returns CDR1 LGHNA and CDR2 YNFKEQ. The CDR3 is 14 amino acids. The CDR3 coding sequence is TGTGCCAGCAGCCAAGCGCCAGGGAACTACGAGCAGTACTTC. It translates to CASSQAPGNYEQYF.

The V call is TRBV28, the J call TRBJ2-7; perhaps TRBD1 as D (6 bases). Germline-derived CDR1 and CDR2 are MDHEN and SYDVKM. The length of the CDR3 is 13 residues. The germline V and J ends were trimmed by 2 bases and 3 bases, with 8 bases remaining between them. The CDR3: CASSLDRFYEQYF. Written as DNA, the CDR3 is TGTGCCAGCAGTTTAGACAGGTTCTACGAGCAGTACTTC.

The rearrangement joins TRBV6-5 to TRBJ2-1; 7 bases are shared with TRBD2. Germline CDR1 reads MNHEY; CDR2 reads SVGAGI. V trimming: 3 bases; J trimming: 0 bases; junction bases outside the gene matches: 2. The CDR3 is 15 amino acids. CDR3 in amino acids: CASSYGGSSYNEQFF. CDR3 in DNA: TGTGCCAGCAGTTATGGCGGGAGCTCCTACAATGAGCAGTTCTTC.

V and J are TRBV27 and TRBJ1-3; D is perhaps TRBD1 (5 bases). Trimming took off 6 bases at V and 1 base at J, with 7 bases between the two ends. This CDR3 is 13 amino acids long. Germline V gene sequence: CDR1 MNHEY, CDR2 SMNVEV (reference sequence). CDR3: CASSSGSGNTIYF. The DNA for the CDR3 is TGTGCCAGCAGCTCAGGGTCTGGAAACACCATATATTTT.

V is TRBV4-1 and J is TRBJ2-3, with TRBD2 matching 8 bases. Germline V gene data show CDR1 as MGHRA and CDR2 as YSYEKL. This CDR3 comprises 17 residues. Losses at the gene ends were 4 bases for V and 2 bases for J; bases not matched to a gene: 11. For the CDR3, the DNA is TGCGCCAGCAGCCCTGTCACTAGCGGCGCCCCCACAGATACGCAGTATTTT. Its translation: CASSPVTSGAPTDTQYF.

V usage is TRBV6-1 and J usage is TRBJ2-7; possible D gene TRBD1, 6 bases. CDR1 and CDR2 from the germline V gene are MNHNS and SASEGT. The CDR3 contains 14 residues. The V end was cut by 5 bases, the J end by 3 bases, with 14 bases between. Here the CDR3 DNA reads TGTGCCAGCAGTTCCAGGGGTTTCCTCTACGAGCAGTACTTC. Protein sequence: CASSSRGFLYEQYF.

V usage is TRBV5-6 and J usage is TRBJ1-2; D uncertain. This CDR3 has 13 residues. CDR1 and CDR2 (germline): SGHDT, YYEEEE. The V and J ends lost 4 bases and 4 bases respectively, with 11 bases between them. The CDR3 sequence is CASSQTQRYGYTF. The CDR3 nucleotides are TGTGCCAGCAGCCAGACACAACGCTATGGCTACACCTTC.

The V and J genes are TRBV12-1 and TRBJ2-7; no check of the table's D call, TRBD1, against the DNA was made. TRBV12-1 is listed as a pseudogene. The CDR3 is 14 amino acids. The CDR3 sequence: CASSSGGQSYEQYF. The CDR3 DNA sequence: TGTGCCAGCAGCTCTGGTGGGCAGTCCTACGAGCAGTACTTC.

This sequence joins TRBV4-2 and TRBJ1-5; D is ambiguous. Germline CDR1 and CDR2: LGHNA and YNFKEQ. This CDR3 contains 15 residues. V lost 2 bases and J 4 bases, leaving 12 bases between the germline ends. DNA of the CDR3: TGTGCCAGCAGCCAATACGGTCCGGGGAATCAGCCCCAGCATTTT. It specifies CASSQYGPGNQPQHF.

The V and J genes are TRBV19 and TRBJ1-1, with a possible D match to TRBD1 (5 bases). The V gene's germline CDR1 is LNHDA and CDR2 SQIVND (reference sequence). This CDR3 contains 14 residues. Deletions cut 7 bases from V and 5 bases from J, with 17 bases between. The CDR3 reads CASTSSGGGTEAFF. In DNA, the CDR3 is TGTGCCAGTACCTCGTCCGGGGGGGGGACTGAAGCTTTCTTT.

This clone occurred once. DNA for the CDR3: TGTGCCAGCAGTTCGACAGGGCACCACGAGCAGTACTTC. It is translated as CASSSTGHHEQYF. V and J are TRBV2 and TRBJ2-7, with TRBD1 identical over 7 bases. V was clipped by 5 bases and J by 5 bases; unmatched bases: 6. CDR3 length: 13 amino acids. Germline values: CDR1 SNHLY, CDR2 FYNNEI.

The chain links TRBV27 to TRBJ1-1; unclear D gene. The germline V gene encodes CDR1 MNHEY and CDR2 SMNVEV (reference sequence). This CDR3 region has 13 residues. Trimming left V 4 bases short and J 0 bases short, with 6 bases between. CDR3 protein: CASSSNLNTEAFF. In DNA form, the CDR3 reads TGTGCCAGCAGTTCCAATTTGAACACTGAAGCTTTCTTT.

This clone appeared once. The V gene is TRBV6-5, the J gene TRBJ1-1, with 9 bases that match TRBD1. Germline CDR1 and CDR2: MNHEY and SVGAGI. Trimming removed 2 bases from V and 1 base from J; junction bases left unmatched: 2. The CDR3 is 15 residues long. DNA of the CDR3: TGTGCCAGCAGTTACCTGACAGGGGGGAACACTGAAGCTTTCTTT. It yields the protein CASSYLTGGNTEAFF.

This chain uses TRBV21-1 with TRBJ2-3; whether TRBD2, the table's D call, matches the DNA was not checked. TRBV21-1 is given as a pseudogene. The CDR3 contains 19 residues. This CDR3 reads CASSVPPKRGGSSTDTQYF. CDR3 sequence (DNA): TGTGCCAGCAGCGTTCCCCCTAAGCGGGGGGGGTCCTCTACAGATACGCAGTATTTT.

The CDR3 protein is CASSGKQGVKIRSYGYTF. Here the CDR3 DNA reads TGTGCCAGCAGCGGAAAACAGGGGGTGAAGATACGATCCTATGGCTACACCTTC. The chain is built from TRBV9 and TRBJ1-2, with TRBD1 matching 8 bases. Per the germline V gene, CDR1 is SGDLS and CDR2 is YYNGEE. The junction had 17 bases not matched to a gene; V was cut back by 3 bases and J by 4 bases. The CDR3 extends over 18 amino acids.

The chain employs TRBV15 and TRBJ2-1; maybe TRBD2 (6 bases). Germline CDR1 and CDR2: LNHNV and YYDKDF (reference sequence). The CDR3 covers 14 residues. V was pared by 1 base and J by 10 bases, with 14 bases between. In DNA form, the CDR3 reads TGTGCCACCAGCAGAGTCTGGCTAGCGCGGGAGCAGTTCTTC. Amino acid sequence: CATSRVWLAREQFF.

This chain links TRBV5-4 with TRBJ1-2; weak D call: TRBD1 (6 bases). This CDR3 is 14 amino acids long. Germline V CDR1 and CDR2: SGHNT, YYREEE (reference sequence). V was pared by 3 bases and J by 1 base, with 10 bases between. The CDR3 loop reads CASSSDRINYGYTF. CDR3 coding DNA: TGTGCCAGCAGCTCGGACAGAATTAACTATGGCTACACCTTC.

The chain joins TRBV5-1 to TRBJ2-7; D call uncertain. The germline V gene encodes CDR1 SGHRS and CDR2 YFSETQ. Trimming removed 4 bases at V and 3 bases at J, with 5 bases between. CDR3 length: 11 amino acids. Here the CDR3 reads CASSADYEQYF. CDR3 DNA: TGCGCCAGCAGCGCGGACTACGAGCAGTACTTC.

V usage is TRBV7-9 and J usage is TRBJ2-7; TRBD2 matches 8 bases. The CDR3 sequence is 14 residues long. The junction had 5 bases not matched to a gene; V was cut back by 4 bases and J by 3 bases. Germline-derived CDR1 and CDR2 are SEHNR and FQNEAQ (reference sequence). CDR3 nucleotide sequence: TGTGCCAGCAGCTCCCCACGGGGGGGCTACGAGCAGTACTTC. Residues: CASSSPRGGYEQYF.

This clone has more than one count but fewer than ten. The rearrangement uses TRBV4-2 and TRBJ2-2, with 11 bases fitting TRBD1. The CDR3 is 17 residues long. Germline CDR1 and CDR2: LGHNA and YNFKEQ. V shed 3 bases and J 7 bases; nucleotides not matched to a gene: 10. CDR3 nucleotide sequence: TGTGCCAGCAGCCACCCTAGGACAGGGGGCGAGGACGGGGAGCTGTTTTTT. Its protein product is CASSHPRTGGEDGELFF.

V is TRBV9 and J is TRBJ2-5; 9 positions match TRBD1. Germline V gene data show CDR1 as SGDLS and CDR2 as YYNGEE. The V gene end was trimmed by 5 bases and the J gene end by 4 bases; junction bases not matched to a gene: 12. This CDR3 region has 16 residues. The CDR3 here is CASSSPEDRGGETQYF. In DNA form, the CDR3 reads TGTGCCAGCAGTTCCCCCGAGGACAGGGGAGGAGAGACCCAGTACTTC.

This CDR3 is CASSLISGGLNNEQFF. The CDR3, as DNA: TGTGCCAGCAGCTTAATTAGCGGGGGCCTCAACAATGAGCAGTTCTTC. The V gene is TRBV11-2, the J gene TRBJ2-1; 9 nucleotides match TRBD2. Germline loops: CDR1 SGHAT, CDR2 FQNNGV. The length of the CDR3 is 16 residues. J was trimmed by 5 bases and V by 2 bases; bases with no gene match: 7.

As to this clone: Germline and junction disagree at one end, which may indicate a read error. The DNA of the CDR3 is TGTGCCACCTCTATGGGACAGGGGTCTCCCTTC. Its protein is CATSMGQGSPF. The genes are TRBV7-9 and TRBJ2-7, with 10 bases fitting TRBD1. The CDR3 has 11 residues. From germline, CDR1 is SEHNR and CDR2 FQNEAQ (reference sequence). Looking up the rest from reference TRBV7-9 and TRBJ2-7 gives the full variable domain: DTGVSQNPRHKITKRGQNVTFRCDPISEHNRLYWYRQTLGQGPEFLTYFQNEAQLEKSRLLSDRFSAERPKGSFSTLEIQRTEQGDSAMYLCATSMGQGSPFGPGTRLTVT.

The chain links TRBV9 to TRBJ1-4; 10 nucleotides line up with TRBD1. Germline CDR1 and CDR2: SGDLS and YYNGEE. The CDR3 length is 16 residues. The junction had 8 bases not matched to a gene; V was cut back by 3 bases and J by 6 bases. The chain's CDR3 is CASSDPGQGLDEKLFF. DNA for the CDR3: TGTGCCAGCAGCGACCCGGGACAGGGGTTAGATGAAAAACTGTTTTTT.

The chain links TRBV5-6 to TRBJ2-3, with unresolved D. V lost 1 base, J lost 4 bases, and 13 bases lay in between. The germline CDR1 and CDR2 sequences are SGHDT and YYEEEE. The CDR3 consists of 15 residues. The CDR3 DNA follows: TGTGCCAGCAGCTTGACACCCAGGTCGGCAGATACGCAGTATTTT. Amino acids: CASSLTPRSADTQYF.

The rearrangement joins TRBV16 to TRBJ1-1; D not certain. This CDR3 region has 15 residues. Germline values: CDR1 KGHSY, CDR2 FQNENV. Trimming took 2 bases from V and 3 from J, leaving 13 bases between them. The CDR3 here is CASSQPGSWDTEAFF. DNA of the CDR3: TGTGCCAGCAGCCAACCCGGGAGCTGGGACACTGAAGCTTTCTTT. The full variable domain, completed using reference TRBV16 and TRBJ1-1, is GEEVAQTPKHLVRGEGQKAKLYCAPIKGHSYVFWYQQVLKNEFKFLISFQNENVFDETGMPKERFSAKCLPNSPCSLEIQATKLEDSAVYFCASSQPGSWDTEAFFGQGTRLTVV.

V gene TRBV11-1 combines with J gene TRBJ1-1, with 10 positions matching TRBD1. This CDR3 is built from 17 residues. V lost 5 bases and J lost 3; bases outside the gene matches: 12. Looked up from germline, CDR1 is SGHAT and CDR2 is FQDESV (reference sequence). The CDR3 loop is CASSPIPGQGSDTEAFF. The CDR3 coding sequence is TGTGCCAGCAGCCCCATACCGGGACAGGGGTCGGACACTGAAGCTTTCTTT.